This entry features one T cell receptor (beta chain) sequence. What it binds is unknown. This entry comes from a study of glioma-infiltrating T cells after dendritic cell vaccination. General study findings and limits: Only a small number of patients had complete blood and tumor samples.

Time point: after dendritic cell vaccination, including at tumor progression/relapse. TCRB CDR3 was amplified from 2 ug genomic DNA or less. The protocol was immunoSEQ multiplex PCR, while the TCRdb copy is restricted to in-frame clones and leaves out a portion. In the table there are tens of thousands of clones, roughly four fifths of which are singletons. The TCR was taken from a human donor with glioblastoma. The input for sequencing was blood, taken after dendritic cell vaccination.

This CDR3 reads CASSPLAQNQETQYF. In DNA, the CDR3 is TGTGCCAGCAGCCCCCTGGCTCAGAACCAAGAGACCCAGTACTTC. The chain is built from TRBV5-6 and TRBJ2-5, with D unresolved. The CDR3 covers 15 residues. The V and J ends lost 4 bases and 0 bases respectively, with 13 bases between them. Per the germline V gene, CDR1 is SGHDT and CDR2 is YYEEEE.